This T cell receptor beta chain appears in the sequencing data of a study of blood T cell repertoires in COVID-19. Generated by immunoSEQ multiplex PCR, the TCRdb table keeps only in-frame clones and is missing some. The sample has around 200,000 clones, over 70% seen once. V was clipped by 3 bases and J by 0 bases, with 15 bases between them. Germline loops: CDR1 MGHDK, CDR2 SYGVNS. The CDR3 covers 17 residues. Input material: peripheral blood. The clonotype comes from a man in his forties or fifties with active or convalescent COVID-19. The chain uses TRBV25-1 and TRBJ1-3; possible D gene TRBD1, 5 bases. CDR3 coding DNA: TGTGCCAGCAGTGAGTTCCAGGGAACGAGCTCTGGAAACACCATATATTTT. Its protein is CASSEFQGTSSGNTIYF.